What follows are 10 T cell receptor beta chains derived from one specimen sequenced in a study of control samples from healthy donors and cancer patients. Profiled with immunoSEQ multiplex PCR; TCRdb holds only in-frame clones, not every one. The repertoire holds about 61,000 clones, with nearly 90% as singletons. Input material: PBMCs. The origin of the receptors is a man in his sixties with colorectal cancer.

The gene calls are TRBV7-9 and TRBJ2-6; D is tentatively TRBD1 or TRBD2 (6 bases each). CDR1 and CDR2 (germline): SEHNR, FQNEAQ (reference sequence). Trimming pared 1 base from V and 4 bases from J, leaving 11 bases between. CDR3 size: 16 residues. CDR3 region: CASSLGGAQGANVLTF. The CDR3 region has the DNA TGTGCCAGCAGCTTAGGGGGGGCACAGGGGGCCAACGTCCTGACTTTC. Full variable domain (missing parts from reference TRBV7-9 and TRBJ2-6): DTGVSQNPRHKITKRGQNVTFRCDPISEHNRLYWYRQTLGQGPEFLTYFQNEAQLEKSRLLSDRFSAERPKGSFSTLEIQRTEQGDSAMYLCASSLGGAQGANVLTFGAGSRLTVL.

The rearrangement links TRBV3-1 (or the pseudogene TRBV3-2) to TRBJ2-7; TRBD2 aligns across 8 bases. There are 15 residues in the CDR3. CDR1 LGHDT and CDR2 YNNKEL come from the germline V gene (reference sequence). J lost 2 bases, V lost 0 bases, and 3 bases had no gene match. CDR3: CASSQDREGPYEQYF. CDR3 in DNA: TGTGCCAGCAGCCAAGATCGGGAGGGGCCCTACGAGCAGTACTTC.

This chain uses TRBV24-1 with TRBJ2-1, with D possibly called TRBD1 or TRBD2 (7 bases each). The CDR3 spans 18 residues. V was clipped by 1 base and J by 0 bases, with 15 bases between them. Germline V CDR1 and CDR2: KGHDR, SFDVKD. The CDR3 DNA reads TGTGCCACCAGTGATTTCCCCCAGGGGGGGAGCTCCTACAATGAGCAGTTCTTC. Its translation: CATSDFPQGGSSYNEQFF.

This rearrangement joins TRBV6-6 to TRBJ1-2; D might be TRBD1 (6 bases). Trimming pared 0 bases from V and 7 bases from J, leaving 18 bases between. The CDR3 runs to 16 residues. CDR1 and CDR2 from the germline V gene are MNHNY and SVGAGI (reference sequence). The CDR3 here is CASSYSRGPREGGYTF. Here the CDR3 DNA reads TGTGCCAGCAGTTACTCGCGGGGGCCAAGGGAGGGTGGCTACACCTTC.

The J gene is TRBJ2-1, the V gene TRBV5-1; tentative D call: TRBD2 (6 bases). Trimming removed 4 bases from V and 4 bases from J, with 12 bases in between. The CDR3 sequence is 14 residues long. Germline CDR1 and CDR2: SGHRS and YFSETQ. CDR3 sequence reads: CASSLLGLYNEQFF. The CDR3 DNA reads as TGCGCCAGCAGCCTACTGGGACTTTACAATGAGCAGTTCTTC.

The count of this clone is one. The chain recombines TRBV3-1 (or the pseudogene TRBV3-2) with TRBJ1-6, with 7 bases that match TRBD1. J gave up 10 bases and V 0 bases, and 9 bases lay outside the gene matches. This CDR3 spans 16 amino acids. CDR1 LGHDT and CDR2 YNNKEL come from the germline V gene (reference sequence). The DNA for the CDR3 is TGTGCCAGCAGCCAAGATCCCAGGGGGGCTTTGTCACCCCTCCACTTT. It yields the protein CASSQDPRGALSPLHF.

This chain connects TRBV15 to TRBJ2-3; D is unresolved. The CDR3 totals 15 residues. The germline V gene encodes CDR1 LNHNV and CDR2 YYDKDF (reference sequence). V shed 5 bases and J shed 1 base, with 13 bases lying between them. In DNA form, the CDR3 reads TGTGCCACCAGCCCTTACCCTGGTGGCACAGATACGCAGTATTTT. Its protein product is CATSPYPGGTDTQYF.

This sequence joins TRBV9 and TRBJ1-1; a possible D gene is TRBD1 (5 bases). CDR1 and CDR2 (germline): SGDLS, YYNGEE. The germline V and J ends were trimmed by 1 base and 1 base, with 11 bases remaining between them. The CDR3 has 15 residues. The CDR3 DNA reads TGTGCCAGCAGCGTAAGTCAAGGGGCGAACACTGAAGCTTTCTTT. It translates to CASSVSQGANTEAFF.

This clone was observed once. Other DNA sequences from this sample encode an identical CDR3 as well. This chain joins TRBV19 and TRBJ1-5; no clear D gene. The germline gives CDR1 LNHDA, CDR2 SQIVND (reference sequence). This CDR3 spans 15 amino acids. With 3 bases removed from V and 0 bases from J, the gap between germline ends came to 9 bases. Here the CDR3 reads CASSIGRYSNQPQHF. DNA for the CDR3: TGTGCCAGTAGTATTGGACGGTATAGCAATCAGCCCCAGCATTTT.

The chain recombines TRBV6-2 or TRBV6-3 with TRBJ2-7, with 7 bases aligning to TRBD2. The CDR3 spans 16 residues. CDR1 and CDR2 (germline): MNHEY, SVGEGT. V lost 2 bases, J lost 3 bases, and 10 bases stayed unmatched. CDR3 in DNA: TGTGCCAGCAGTTACCTCAAAGGTGGGAGGGTCTACGAGCAGTACTTC. This sequence encodes CASSYLKGGRVYEQYF.